These T cell receptor beta chains were read from a single sample in a study of T-cell memory formation after mild COVID-19. TCRdb redid the calling of the 5' RACE reads with MiXCR, one entry per CDR3 protein. The sample has about 470,000 distinct CDR3 sequences, about 18% seen once. The source material was PBMCs or a T cell subset sorted from them (not recorded which). The origin of the receptors is an adult woman who had mild COVID-19 (a few samples of this study predate the infection). Cell type and time point are not known. Both conserved end residues are part of each CDR3. A D gene is named only where the DNA matches it firmly. Rows may omit the clone size; those that give it use once, few, many or a size class.

size,V,D,J,DNA,CDR3
NA,TRBV5-1,NA,TRBJ1-1,TGCGCCAGCAGCTTGGGGGGACACCCGAAGACTGAAGCTTTCTTT,CASSLGGHPKTEAFF
NA,TRBV20-1,TRBD2,TRBJ2-1,TGCAGTGCTAGGACTAGCGGGAGCTCCTACAATGAGCAGTTCTTC,CSARTSGSSYNEQFF
many,TRBV5-1,NA,TRBJ2-7,TGCGCCAGCAGCTTGGGGGGCACCACAACCTACGAGCAGTACTTC,CASSLGGTTTYEQYF
few,TRBV10-3,NA,TRBJ1-1,TGTGCCATCAGTGAGTCTACAGGGAACACTGAAGCTTTCTTT,CAISESTGNTEAFF
many,TRBV29-1,NA,TRBJ2-1,TGCAGCGCCCGACCGAGAGTAGGGTGGAAGAATGAGCAGTTCTTC,CSARPRVGWKNEQFF
many,TRBV7-2,NA,TRBJ1-1,TGTGCCAGCAGCTTAGCGGGACACCTGAACACTGAAGCTTTCTTT,CASSLAGHLNTEAFF
few,TRBV5-1,TRBD2,TRBJ2-3,TGCGCCAGCAGCTTGGTGGAGGGGACTAGCGGGGTTAACACAGATACGCAGTATTTT,CASSLVEGTSGVNTDTQYF
NA,TRBV5-5,TRBD2,TRBJ2-1,TGTGCCAGCAGCTTGGCCGGGGTAGCGGGGGGGCATGAGCAGTTCTTC,CASSLAGVAGGHEQFF
few,TRBV2,NA,TRBJ1-3,TGTGCCAGCCGAGGGCTAGGAAACACCATATATTTT,CASRGLGNTIYF
NA,TRBV19,TRBD1,TRBJ1-5,TGTGCCAGAAACCACCAACGTAGGGGGCATCAGCCCCAGCATTTT,CARNHQRRGHQPQHF
few,TRBV4-3,TRBD1,TRBJ2-2,TGCGCCAGCAGCCAAGATAGGACAGGGGGGGACACCGGGGAGCTGTTTTTT,CASSQDRTGGDTGELFF
NA,TRBV12-3/TRBV12-4,TRBD2,TRBJ2-7,TGTGCCAGCAGTAGGAGCGGGAAGAGCTACGAGCAGTACTTC,CASSRSGKSYEQYF
few,TRBV20-1,TRBD1,TRBJ2-7,TGCAGTGCTAGAGATAGGGACAGGGGGTCCTACTACGAGCAGTACTTC,CSARDRDRGSYYEQYF
NA,TRBV7-6,NA,TRBJ1-1,TGTGCCAGCAGCCCTAGTAGAAACATGAACACTGAAGCTTTCTTT,CASSPSRNMNTEAFF
NA,TRBV20-1,NA,TRBJ2-5,TGCAGTGCTAGAAGGGATTTGGAACAAGAGACCCAGTACTTC,CSARRDLEQETQYF
few,TRBV6-4,NA,TRBJ2-2,TGTGCCAGCAGTGCCCAGGGGGGCCCCACCGGGGAGCTGTTTTTT,CASSAQGGPTGELFF
NA,TRBV7-6,TRBD2,TRBJ2-1,TGTGCCAGCAGCTCGACTATGCCCGGGGTAGCGGGAGTGGGGAATAATGAGCAGTTCTTC,CASSSTMPGVAGVGNNEQFF
NA,TRBV20-1,NA,TRBJ2-5,TGCAGTGCTAGAGTGCAAGAGACCCAGTACTTC,CSARVQETQYF
few,TRBV6-2/TRBV6-3,NA,TRBJ2-6,TGTGCCAGCAGTTACGGACAGAGAGGGACTGGGGCCAACGTCCTGACTTTC,CASSYGQRGTGANVLTF
NA,TRBV5-1,TRBD1,TRBJ2-2,TGCGCCAGCAGCTCTCGAGTGGGACAGGGGGCGATCGGGGAGCTGTTTTTT,CASSSRVGQGAIGELFF
NA,TRBV20-1,TRBD2,TRBJ2-7,TGCAGTGCTAGAGCCACCAAAGCGGGAGACGAGCAGTACTTC,CSARATKAGDEQYF
NA,TRBV7-2,TRBD2,TRBJ2-5,TGTGCCAGCAGCCCCCGGACTAGCTTAGAGACCCAGTACTTC,CASSPRTSLETQYF